This T cell receptor (beta chain) is drawn from a study of blood T cell repertoires in COVID-19. Study details: There were acute and convalescent COVID-19 samples, and they came from the United States, Italy and Spain.

Membership in each cohort depended on participant-reported clinical history. Trimming removed 6 bases from V and 1 base from J, with 9 bases in between. The CDR3 has 13 residues. Looked up from germline, CDR1 is SGHAT and CDR2 is FQDESV (reference sequence). Per the original methods: By means of reference gene primer amplification, nucleated cell counts were estimated. Measured with immunoSEQ multiplex PCR; TCRdb has only the in-frame clones, and not every one. For V, J and clone size, that table is used; D and trimming come from the DNA. Here the sample spans 150,000 to 200,000 clones, less than 90% being singletons.

This chain connects TRBV11-1 to TRBJ1-1; possibly TRBD1 for D (5 bases). The receptor was derived from a woman aged 45-65 years who had recovered from COVID-19. The sequencing input was PBMCs or T cells enriched from blood (not recorded which). The CDR3 loop is CASRVQENTEAFF. CDR3 DNA: TGTGCCAGCAGGGTACAGGAGAACACTGAAGCTTTCTTT.